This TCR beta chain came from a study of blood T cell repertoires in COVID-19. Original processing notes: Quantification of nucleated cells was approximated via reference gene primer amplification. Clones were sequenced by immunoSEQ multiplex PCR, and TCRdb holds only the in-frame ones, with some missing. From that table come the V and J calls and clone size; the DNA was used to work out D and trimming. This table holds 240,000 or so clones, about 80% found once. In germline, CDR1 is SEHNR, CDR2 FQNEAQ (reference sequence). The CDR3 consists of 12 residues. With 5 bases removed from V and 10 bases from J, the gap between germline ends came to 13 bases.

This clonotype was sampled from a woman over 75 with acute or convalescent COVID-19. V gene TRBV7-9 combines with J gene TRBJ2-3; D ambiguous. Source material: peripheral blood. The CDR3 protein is CASSLESTAQYF. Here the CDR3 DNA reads TGTGCCAGCAGCCTCGAGAGTACTGCGCAGTATTTT.